These 5 T cell receptor beta chains originate from one sample sequenced in a study of OX40 agonist ivuxolimab in advanced cancers. The table came from immunoSEQ multiplex PCR; TCRdb's copy has only in-frame clones and leaves some out. The table has approximately 77,000 clones, approximately 92% seen once. Source: CD4+ or CD8+ T cells sorted from blood, taken in a trial of the OX40 agonist ivuxolimab. Receptor source: an adult with an advanced solid tumor such as melanoma, head and neck, liver or kidney cancer.

V gene TRBV5-4 combines with J gene TRBJ2-3, with D possibly being TRBD1 or TRBD2 (5 bases each). Per germline, CDR1 SGHNT and CDR2 YYREEE (reference sequence). CDR3 length: 14 amino acids. V was trimmed by 3 bases and J by 0 bases, leaving 8 bases between them. CDR3: CASSWGSSTDTQYF. The CDR3 coding sequence is TGTGCCAGCAGCTGGGGGAGTAGCACAGATACGCAGTATTTT. The complete variable domain, with remaining parts taken from reference TRBV5-4 and TRBJ2-3, reads ETGVTQSPTHLIKTRGQQVTLRCSSQSGHNTVSWYQQALGQGPQFIFQYYREEENGRGNFPPRFSGLQFPNYSSELNVNALELDDSALYLCASSWGSSTDTQYFGPGTRLTVL.

The chain recombines TRBV7-2 with TRBJ2-5; D might be TRBD2 (5 bases). Germline CDR1 SGHTA, CDR2 FQGNSA. The V end lost 5 bases, the J end lost 5 bases, and 15 bases lay between the germline ends. There are 14 residues in the CDR3. The CDR3 region has the DNA TGTGCCAGCAGCCAGGTGGCGGGTCCCGAGACCCAGTACTTC. Protein: CASSQVAGPETQYF.

The genes are TRBV5-1 and TRBJ2-7; D is unresolved. The CDR3 has 12 residues. Germline loops: CDR1 SGHRS, CDR2 YFSETQ. Trimming pared 2 bases from V and 0 bases from J, leaving 3 bases between. CDR3 residues: CASSFASYEQYF. The CDR3, as DNA: TGCGCCAGCAGCTTTGCCTCCTACGAGCAGTACTTC.

The J gene is TRBJ1-3, the V gene TRBV2; TRBD1 matches 7 bases. This CDR3 comprises 14 residues. Trimming at V came to 9 bases and at J to 3 bases, leaving 8 bases not matched to a gene. Germline assignment: CDR1 SNHLY and CDR2 FYNNEI. The CDR3 sequence is CARSIQGIGNTIYF. The CDR3 DNA is TGTGCCAGGTCCATACAGGGGATTGGAAACACCATATATTTT.

The CDR3 loop is CASSAVISSKEQFF. Here the CDR3 DNA reads TGTGCCAGCAGCGCCGTAATCTCCTCGAAGGAGCAGTTCTTC. The V gene is TRBV7-7, the J gene TRBJ2-1; D is unresolved. The CDR3 spans 14 residues. The germline CDR1 and CDR2 sequences are SSHAT and FNYEAQ (reference sequence). V was clipped by 5 bases and J by 10 bases, with 18 bases between them.